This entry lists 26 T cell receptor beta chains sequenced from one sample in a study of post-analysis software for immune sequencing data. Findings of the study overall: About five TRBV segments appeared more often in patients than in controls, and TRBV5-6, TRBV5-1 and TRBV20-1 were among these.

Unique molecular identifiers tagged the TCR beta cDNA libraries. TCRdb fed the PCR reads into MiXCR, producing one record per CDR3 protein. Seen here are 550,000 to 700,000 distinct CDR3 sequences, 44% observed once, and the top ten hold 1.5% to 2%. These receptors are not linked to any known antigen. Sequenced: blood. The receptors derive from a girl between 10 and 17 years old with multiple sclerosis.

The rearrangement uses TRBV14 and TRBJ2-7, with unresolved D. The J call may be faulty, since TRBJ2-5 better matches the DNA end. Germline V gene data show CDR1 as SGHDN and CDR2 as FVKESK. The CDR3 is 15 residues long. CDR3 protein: CASSQDRVGSETQYF. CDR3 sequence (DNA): TGTGCCAGCAGCCAAGATCGGGTCGGATCCGAGACCCAGTACTTC.

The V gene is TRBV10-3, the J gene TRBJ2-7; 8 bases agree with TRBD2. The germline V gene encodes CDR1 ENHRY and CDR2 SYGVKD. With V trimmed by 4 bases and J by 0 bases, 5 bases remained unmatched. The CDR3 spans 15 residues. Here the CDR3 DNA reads TGTGCCATCAGTGGGACTAGCCGGAGCTCCTACGAGCAGTACTTC. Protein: CAISGTSRSSYEQYF.

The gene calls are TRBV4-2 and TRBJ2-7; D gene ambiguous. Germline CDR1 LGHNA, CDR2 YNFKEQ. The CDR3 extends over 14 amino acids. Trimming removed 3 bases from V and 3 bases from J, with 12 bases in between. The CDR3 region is CASSQLGGFYEQYF. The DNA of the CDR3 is TGTGCCAGCAGCCAGCTGGGTGGGTTCTACGAGCAGTACTTC.

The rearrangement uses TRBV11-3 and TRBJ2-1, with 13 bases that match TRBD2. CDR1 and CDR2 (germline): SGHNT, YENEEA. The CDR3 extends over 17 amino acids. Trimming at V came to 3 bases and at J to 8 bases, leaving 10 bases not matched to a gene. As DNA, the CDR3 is TGTGCCAGCAGCTTGGAGGGGACTAGCGGGGAGAAGGATGAGCAGTTCTTC. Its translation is CASSLEGTSGEKDEQFF.

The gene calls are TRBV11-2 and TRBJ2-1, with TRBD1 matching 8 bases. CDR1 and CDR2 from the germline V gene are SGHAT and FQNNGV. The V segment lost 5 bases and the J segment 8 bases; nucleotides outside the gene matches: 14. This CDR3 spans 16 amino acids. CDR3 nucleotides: TGTGCCAGCAGCGGGACACAGGGGGTAGGTTTCGATGAGCAGTTCTTC. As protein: CASSGTQGVGFDEQFF.

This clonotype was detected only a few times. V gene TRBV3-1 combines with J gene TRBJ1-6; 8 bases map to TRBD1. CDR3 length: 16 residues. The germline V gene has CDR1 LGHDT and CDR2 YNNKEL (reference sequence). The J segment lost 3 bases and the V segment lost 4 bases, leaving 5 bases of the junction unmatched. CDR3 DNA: TGTGCCAGCAGCCCCGGCACAGGGGGCTATAATTCACCCCTCCACTTT. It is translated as CASSPGTGGYNSPLHF.

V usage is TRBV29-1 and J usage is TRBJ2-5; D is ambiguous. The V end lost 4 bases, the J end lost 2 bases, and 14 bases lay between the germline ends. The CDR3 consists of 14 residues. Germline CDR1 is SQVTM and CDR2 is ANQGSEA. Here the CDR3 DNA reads TGCAGCGTTGTATTTAAATGGAAACAAGAGACCCAGTACTTC. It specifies CSVVFKWKQETQYF.

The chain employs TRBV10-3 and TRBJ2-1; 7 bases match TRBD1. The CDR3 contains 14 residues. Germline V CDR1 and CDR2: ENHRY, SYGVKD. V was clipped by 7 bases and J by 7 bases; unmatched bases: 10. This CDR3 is CAIKGQWGVNEQFF. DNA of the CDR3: TGTGCCATCAAGGGACAGTGGGGAGTGAATGAGCAGTTCTTC.

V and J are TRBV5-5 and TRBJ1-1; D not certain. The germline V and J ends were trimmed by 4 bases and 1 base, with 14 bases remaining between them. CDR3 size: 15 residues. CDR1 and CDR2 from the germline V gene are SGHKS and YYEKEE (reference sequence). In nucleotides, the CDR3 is TGTGCCAGCAGCCCCGGTGGACGGCAGAACACTGAAGCTTTCTTT. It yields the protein CASSPGGRQNTEAFF.

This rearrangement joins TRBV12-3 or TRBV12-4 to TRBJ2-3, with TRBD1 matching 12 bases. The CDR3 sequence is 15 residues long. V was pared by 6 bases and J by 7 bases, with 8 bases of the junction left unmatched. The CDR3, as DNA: TGTGCCAGCAGCAACCGGGACAGGGGGCGGTATACGCAGTATTTT. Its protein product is CASSNRDRGRYTQYF.

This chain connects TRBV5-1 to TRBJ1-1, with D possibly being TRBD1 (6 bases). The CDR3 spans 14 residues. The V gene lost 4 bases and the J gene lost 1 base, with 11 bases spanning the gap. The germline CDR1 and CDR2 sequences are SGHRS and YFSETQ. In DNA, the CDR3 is TGCGCCAGCAGCCAACGGGGGCGGAACACTGAAGCTTTCTTT. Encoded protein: CASSQRGRNTEAFF.

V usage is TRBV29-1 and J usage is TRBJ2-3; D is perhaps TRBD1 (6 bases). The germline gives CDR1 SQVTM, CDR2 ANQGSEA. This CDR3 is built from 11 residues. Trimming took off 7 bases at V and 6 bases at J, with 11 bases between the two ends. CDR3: CSGYGQDTQYF. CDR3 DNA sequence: TGCAGCGGGTACGGACAGGATACGCAGTATTTT.

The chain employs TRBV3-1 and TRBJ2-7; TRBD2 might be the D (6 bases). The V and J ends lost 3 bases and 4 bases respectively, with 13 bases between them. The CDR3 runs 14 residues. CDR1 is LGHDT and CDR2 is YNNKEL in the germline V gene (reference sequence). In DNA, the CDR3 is TGTGCCAGCAGCCACCTGGGGGAGGAGTACGAGCAGTACTTC. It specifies CASSHLGEEYEQYF.

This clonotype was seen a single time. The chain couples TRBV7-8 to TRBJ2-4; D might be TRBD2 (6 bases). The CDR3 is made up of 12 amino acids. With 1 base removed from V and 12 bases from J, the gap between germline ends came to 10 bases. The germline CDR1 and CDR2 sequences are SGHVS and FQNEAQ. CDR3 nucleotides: TGTGCCAGCAGCTTAGATCTAGCGAGTCAGTACTTC. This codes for CASSLDLASQYF.

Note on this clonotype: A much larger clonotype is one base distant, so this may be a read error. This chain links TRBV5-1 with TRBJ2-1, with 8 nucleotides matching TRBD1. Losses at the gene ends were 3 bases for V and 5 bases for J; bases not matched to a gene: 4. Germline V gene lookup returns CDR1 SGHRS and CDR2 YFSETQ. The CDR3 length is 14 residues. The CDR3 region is CASSSGQVDNEQFF. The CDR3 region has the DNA TGCGCCAGCAGCTCGGGACAGGTCGACAATGAGCAGTTCTTC. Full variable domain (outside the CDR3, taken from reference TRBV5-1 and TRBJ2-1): KAGVTQTPRYLIKTRGQQVTLSCSPISGHRSVSWYQQTPGQGLQFLFEYFSETQRNKGNFPGRFSGRQFSNSRSEMNVSTLELGDSALYLCASSSGQVDNEQFFGPGTRLTVL.

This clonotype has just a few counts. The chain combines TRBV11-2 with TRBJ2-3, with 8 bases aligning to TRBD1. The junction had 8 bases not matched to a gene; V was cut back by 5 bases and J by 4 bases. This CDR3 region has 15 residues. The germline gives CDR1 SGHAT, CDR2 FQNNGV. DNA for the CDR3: TGTGCCAGCAGCGCACCTGGACAGGGATCAGATACGCAGTATTTT. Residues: CASSAPGQGSDTQYF.

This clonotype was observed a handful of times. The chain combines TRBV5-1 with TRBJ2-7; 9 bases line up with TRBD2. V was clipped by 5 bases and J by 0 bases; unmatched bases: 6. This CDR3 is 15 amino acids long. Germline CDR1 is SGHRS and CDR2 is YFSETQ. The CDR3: CASSDSGSLSYEQYF. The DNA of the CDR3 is TGCGCCAGCAGTGATAGCGGGAGCCTCTCCTACGAGCAGTACTTC.

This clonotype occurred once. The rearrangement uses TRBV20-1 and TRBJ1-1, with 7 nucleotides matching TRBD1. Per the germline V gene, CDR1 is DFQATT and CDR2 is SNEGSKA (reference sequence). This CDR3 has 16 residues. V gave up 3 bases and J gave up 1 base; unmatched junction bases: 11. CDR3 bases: TGCAGTGCTAGTCGAGCGAACAGGGGCCGGAACACTGAAGCTTTCTTT. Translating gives CSASRANRGRNTEAFF.

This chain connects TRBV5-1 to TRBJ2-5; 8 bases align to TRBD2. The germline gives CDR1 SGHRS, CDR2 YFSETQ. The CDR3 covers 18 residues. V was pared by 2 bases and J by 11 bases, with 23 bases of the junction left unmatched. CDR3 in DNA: TGCGCCAGCAGCTTCGAGACTAGCGCAAAGCCCTCCTACAATGAGCAGTACTTC. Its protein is CASSFETSAKPSYNEQYF.

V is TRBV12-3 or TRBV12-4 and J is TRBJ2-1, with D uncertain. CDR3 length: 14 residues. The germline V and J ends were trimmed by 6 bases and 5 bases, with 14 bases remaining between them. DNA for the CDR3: TGTGCCAGCAGGTCCCCGCTCCCTAACAATGAGCAGTTCTTC. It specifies CASRSPLPNNEQFF.

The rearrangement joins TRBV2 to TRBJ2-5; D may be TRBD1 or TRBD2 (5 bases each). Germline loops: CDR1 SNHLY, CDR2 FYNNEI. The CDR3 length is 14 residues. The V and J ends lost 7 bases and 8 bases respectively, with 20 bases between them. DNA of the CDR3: TGTGCCAGCACGGGGACGGGCACCAGCACAACCCAGTACTTC. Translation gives CASTGTGTSTTQYF. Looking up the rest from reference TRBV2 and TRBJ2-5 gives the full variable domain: EPEVTQTPSHQVTQMGQEVILRCVPISNHLYFYWYRQILGQKVEFLVSFYNNEISEKSEIFDDQFSVERPDGSNFTLKIRSTKLEDSAMYFCASTGTGTSTTQYFGPGTRLLVL.

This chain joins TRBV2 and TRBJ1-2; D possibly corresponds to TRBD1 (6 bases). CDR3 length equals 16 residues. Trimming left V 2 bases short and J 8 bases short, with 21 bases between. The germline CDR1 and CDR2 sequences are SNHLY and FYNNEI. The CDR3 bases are TGTGCCAGCAGTGAACCGAGAGTCATCAGGGGACGCGGCTACACCTTC. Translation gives CASSEPRVIRGRGYTF.

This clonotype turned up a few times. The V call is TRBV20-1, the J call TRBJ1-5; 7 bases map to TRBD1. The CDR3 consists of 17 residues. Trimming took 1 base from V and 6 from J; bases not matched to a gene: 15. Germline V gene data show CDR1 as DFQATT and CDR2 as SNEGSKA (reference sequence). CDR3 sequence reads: CSARGPSREGAIQPQHF. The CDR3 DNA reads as TGCAGTGCTAGAGGCCCCTCCCGGGAGGGGGCGATTCAGCCCCAGCATTTT.

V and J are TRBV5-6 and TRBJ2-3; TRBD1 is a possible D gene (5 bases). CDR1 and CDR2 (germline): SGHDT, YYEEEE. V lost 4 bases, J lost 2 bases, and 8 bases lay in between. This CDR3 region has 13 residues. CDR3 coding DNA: TGTGCCAGCAGCCAGGACATCACAGATACGCAGTATTTT. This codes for CASSQDITDTQYF.

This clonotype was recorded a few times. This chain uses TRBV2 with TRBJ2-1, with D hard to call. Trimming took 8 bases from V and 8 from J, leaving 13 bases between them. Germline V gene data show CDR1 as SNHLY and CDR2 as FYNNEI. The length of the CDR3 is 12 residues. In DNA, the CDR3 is TGTGCCAGCTCCATTCAGCCCGATGAGCAGTTCTTC. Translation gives CASSIQPDEQFF. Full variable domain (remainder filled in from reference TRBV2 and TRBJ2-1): EPEVTQTPSHQVTQMGQEVILRCVPISNHLYFYWYRQILGQKVEFLVSFYNNEISEKSEIFDDQFSVERPDGSNFTLKIRSTKLEDSAMYFCASSIQPDEQFFGPGTRLTVL.

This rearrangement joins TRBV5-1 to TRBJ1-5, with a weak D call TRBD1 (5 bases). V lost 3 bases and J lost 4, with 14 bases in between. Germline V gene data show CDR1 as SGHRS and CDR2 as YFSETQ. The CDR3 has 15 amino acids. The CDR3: CASSSGGTENQPQHF. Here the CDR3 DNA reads TGCGCCAGCAGCTCGGGAGGGACGGAGAATCAGCCCCAGCATTTT.